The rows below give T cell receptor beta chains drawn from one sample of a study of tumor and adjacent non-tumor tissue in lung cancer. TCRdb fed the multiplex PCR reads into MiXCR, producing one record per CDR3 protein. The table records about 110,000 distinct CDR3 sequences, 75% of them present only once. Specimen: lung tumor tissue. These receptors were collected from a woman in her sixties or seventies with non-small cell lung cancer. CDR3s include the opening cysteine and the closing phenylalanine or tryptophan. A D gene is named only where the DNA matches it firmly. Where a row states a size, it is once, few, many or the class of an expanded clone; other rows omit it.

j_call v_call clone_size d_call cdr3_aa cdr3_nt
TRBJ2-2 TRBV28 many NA CASSRPTGGGPAGELFF TGTGCCAGCAGTCGTCCTACAGGGGGAGGGCCAGCCGGGGAGCTGTTTTTT
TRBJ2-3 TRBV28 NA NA CASSLFGGANTDAQYF TGTGCCAGCAGTTTGTTCGGCGGGGCTAACACAGATGCGCAGTATTTT
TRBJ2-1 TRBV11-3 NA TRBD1 CASSLTAGGYNEHVF TGTGCCAGCAGCTTAACGGCAGGGGGTTACAATGAGCACGTCTTC
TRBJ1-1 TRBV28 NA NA CASITRPTAFF TGTGCCAGCATTACCCGACCAACGGCTTTCTTT
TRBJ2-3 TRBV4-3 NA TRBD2 CAGTQASGRGVDTQYF TGCGCCGGCACCCAAGCCAGCGGGAGGGGGGTAGATACGCAGTATTTT
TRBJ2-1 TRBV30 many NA CAWSGDWVSNNEQFF TGTGCCTGGAGCGGAGACTGGGTCAGTAACAATGAGCAGTTCTTC
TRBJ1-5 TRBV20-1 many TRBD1 CSAKGAGQGDYQPQHF TGCAGTGCGAAGGGGGCGGGACAGGGAGACTATCAGCCCCAGCATTTT
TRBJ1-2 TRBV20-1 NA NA CSASARESFGYTF TGCAGTGCTAGTGCCAGGGAATCCTTTGGCTACACTTTC
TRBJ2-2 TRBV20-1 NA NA CSARASTGELSF TGCAGTGCTAGGGCCTCCACCGGGGAGCTGTCTTTT
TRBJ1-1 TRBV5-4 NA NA CSCSLRDTEAFF TGTTCATGCAGCTTGCGGGACACTGAAGCTTTCTTT
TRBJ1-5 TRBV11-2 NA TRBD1 CASFRDRPQSQHF TGTGCCAGCTTCCGGGACAGGCCTCAGTCCCAGCATTTT
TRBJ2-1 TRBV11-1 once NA CASSSPPRYNEQFF TGTGCCAGCAGCTCCCCCCCCAGATACAATGAGCAATTCTTC
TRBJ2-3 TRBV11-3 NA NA CASSSITDTQYF TGTGCCAGCAGCTCAATCACAGATACGCAGTATTTT
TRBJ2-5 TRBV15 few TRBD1 CATSRGSGTGEETQYF TGTGCCACCAGCAGAGGAAGCGGGACAGGGGAGGAGACCCAGTACTTC
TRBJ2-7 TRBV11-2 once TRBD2 CASSKGTSVSYEQYF TGTGCCAGCAGCAAGGGGACTAGCGTGAGCTACGAGCAGTACTTC
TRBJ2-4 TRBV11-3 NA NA CPSNLNHLDIQYF TGTCCCAGCAACTTGAACCATCTCGACATTCAGTACTTC
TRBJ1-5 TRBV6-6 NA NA CAIRLIDPPQHF TGTGCCATCAGGCTTATTGATCCGCCCCAGCATTTT
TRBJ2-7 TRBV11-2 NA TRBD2 CASSYGTSGSYELYF TGTGCCAGCAGCTACGGAACTAGCGGGAGCTATGAGCTGTACTTC
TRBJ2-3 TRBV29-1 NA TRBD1 CSVEERDRGSDTHYF TGCAGCGTTGAGGAACGGGACAGGGGCTCAGATACGCATTATTTT
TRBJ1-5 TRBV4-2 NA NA CVSRLGNQPQHF TGTGTCAGCAGACTGGGCAATCAGCCCCAGCATTTT
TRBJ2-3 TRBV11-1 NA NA CSSSPDWTRSSIDTQYF TGTTCCAGCAGCCCCGACTGGACGCGCTCTAGCATAGATACGCAGTATTTT
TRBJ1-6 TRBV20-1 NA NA CSPTEYNSPLHF TGCAGCCCGACAGAGTATAATTCACCCCTCCACTTT
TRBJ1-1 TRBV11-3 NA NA CASSLDSGRVTEAFF TGTGCCAGCAGCCTAGATTCGGGGAGAGTCACTGAAGCCTTCTTT
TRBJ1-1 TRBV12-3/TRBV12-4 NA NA CAGSLRNTEAFF TGTGCCGGCAGTTTGAGGAACACTGAGGCTTTCTTT
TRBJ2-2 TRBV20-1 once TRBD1 CSARWTGDTGELLF TGCAGTGCTAGATGGACAGGAGACACCGGGGAGCTGTTGTTT
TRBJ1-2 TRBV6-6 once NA CASSPNSYGYTF TGTGCGAGCAGCCCCAACAGCTATGGATACACCTTC
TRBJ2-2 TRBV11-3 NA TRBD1 CASSPTGGQTGELLF TGTGCCAGCAGCCCGACAGGGGGCCAGACCGGGGAGCTGCTTTTT
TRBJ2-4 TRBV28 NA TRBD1 CASSIRDRAGIQYF TGTGCCAGCAGTATCCGGGACAGGGCAGGCATTCAGTACTTC
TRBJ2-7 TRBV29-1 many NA CSVGSSNHEQYF TGCAGCGTTGGAAGTAGCAACCACGAGCAGTACTTC
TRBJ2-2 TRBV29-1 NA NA CSARGDQGTGELFF TGCAGCGCCCGAGGGGACCAGGGGACCGGGGAGCTGTTTTTT
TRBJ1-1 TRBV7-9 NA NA CASSLEGVRGSEAFF TGTGCCAGCAGCTTAGAAGGAGTCAGGGGAAGTGAAGCTTTCTTT
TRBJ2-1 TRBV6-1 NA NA CASSVRLVEYYEQFF TGTGCCAGCAGTGTTAGGTTAGTGGAATACTATGAGCAGTTCTTC
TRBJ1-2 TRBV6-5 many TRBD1 CASSVKTGGARGYTF TGTGCCAGCAGTGTCAAAACAGGGGGCGCGAGAGGCTACACCTTC
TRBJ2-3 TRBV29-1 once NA CGVTVLADTQYF TGCGGCGTTACAGTGTTGGCAGATACGCAGTATTTT
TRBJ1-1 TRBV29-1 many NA CSGSRDLGTEAFF TGCAGCGGTTCCCGGGACCTAGGCACTGAAGCTTTCTTT
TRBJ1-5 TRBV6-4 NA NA CASSADEAVQPQHF TGTGCCAGCAGTGCCGACGAGGCTGTTCAGCCCCAGCATTTT
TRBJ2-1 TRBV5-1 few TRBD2 CASSLSGRATFRQFF TGCGCCAGCAGCTTGAGTGGGAGGGCCACCTTCAGGCAGTTCTTC
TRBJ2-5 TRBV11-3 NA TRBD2 CASSSRWTSGETQYF TGTGCCAGCAGCTCTCGTTGGACTAGCGGGGAGACCCAATACTTC
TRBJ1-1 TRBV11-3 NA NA CPSISRVRRDDTEAFF TGTCCCAGCATCTCTAGGGTCCGTCGGGATGACACTGAAGCTTTCTTT
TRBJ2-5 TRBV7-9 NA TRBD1 CASSLAGQRETQYF TGTGCCAGCAGCTTAGCGGGACAGCGAGAGACCCAGTACTTC
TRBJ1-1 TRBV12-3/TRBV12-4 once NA CASTFRGLGAFF TGTGCCAGCACTTTTCGGGGGTTGGGCGCTTTCTTT
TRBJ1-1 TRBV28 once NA CASSLRGLNTEAYF TGTGCCAGCAGTTTGAGGGGTCTGAACACTGAAGCTTACTTT
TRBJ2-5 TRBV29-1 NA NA CSIGGAGHWETQYF TGCAGCATTGGAGGTGCAGGGCACTGGGAGACCCAGTATTTC
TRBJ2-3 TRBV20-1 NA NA CSAFSVGGGPSQRTDTQYF TGCAGTGCTTTCTCGGTAGGGGGAGGGCCGAGTCAGAGAACAGATACGCAGTATTTT
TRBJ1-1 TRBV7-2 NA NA CASSRGRQNTEAFF TGTGCCAGCAGCCGGGGACGGCAGAACACTGAAGCTTTCTTT
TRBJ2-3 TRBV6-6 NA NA CASNPPGVTSTDTQYF TGTGCCAGCAATCCCCCCGGAGTAACTAGTACAGATACCCAGTATTTT
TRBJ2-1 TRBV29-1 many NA CSVRLDSVNEQFF TGCAGCGTTCGACTAGATTCGGTCAATGAGCAGTTCTTC
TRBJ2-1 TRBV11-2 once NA CASIGRIRNEHFF TGTGCCAGCATCGGGCGGATTCGCAATGAGCATTTCTTC
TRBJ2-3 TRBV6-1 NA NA CASNDSGNTDTQYF TGTGCCAGCAATGATAGCGGAAACACAGATACGCAGTATTTT
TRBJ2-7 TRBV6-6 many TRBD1 CASSTLTGTYEQYF TGTGCCAGCAGTACCCTGACAGGGACCTACGAGCAGTACTTC
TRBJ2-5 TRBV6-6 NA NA CASKLSGREIQYF TGTGCCAGCAAATTATCGGGTAGAGAGATCCAGTACTTC
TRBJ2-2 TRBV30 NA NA CAWKRDTGELFF TGTGCCTGGAAACGGGACACCGGGGAGCTGTTTTTT
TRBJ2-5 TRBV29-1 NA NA CSIVLPARQETQYF TGCAGCATTGTGCTGCCAGCGCGCCAAGAGACCCAGTATTTC
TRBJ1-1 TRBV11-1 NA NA CASSSNFGGESLF TGTGCCAGCAGCTCTAACTTCGGTGGTGAATCCTTATTT
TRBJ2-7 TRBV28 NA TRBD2 CASTLAGDSYEQYF TGTGCCAGTACCCTAGCGGGAGATTCTTACGAGCAGTACTTC
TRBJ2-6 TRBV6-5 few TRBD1 CVTLTGVSGANVLTF TGTGTCACCCTGACAGGGGTCTCTGGGGCCAACGTCCTGACTTTC
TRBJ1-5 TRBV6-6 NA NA CASSFVGRRNQPHF TGTGCCAGCAGCTTTGTTGGGCGGCGCAATCAGCCCCATTTT
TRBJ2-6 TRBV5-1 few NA CASSSGSSGANVLTF TGCGCCAGCAGCTCAGGGAGCTCTGGGGCCAACGTCCTGACTTTC
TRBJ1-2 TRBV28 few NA CASSLSRASYGYTF TGTGCCAGCAGTTTGAGCAGGGCCAGCTATGGCTACACCTTC
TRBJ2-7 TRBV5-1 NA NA CARSPANSYEQYF TGCGCCCGCAGCCCGGCTAACTCGTACGAACAGTACTTC